The table lists the clone carrying this T cell receptor (beta chain) with a few counts. Its antigen is as yet unknown. The trim removed 5 bases at V and 0 bases at J, leaving 7 bases unmatched. This CDR3 has 15 residues. Germline loops: CDR1 MDHEN, CDR2 SYDVKM. The record originates from a study of beta chain features in type 1 diabetes. Overall study context: In age, gender and cell yields, patients were similar to healthy donors.

Of the isolated RNA, all was reverse transcribed, and so the sequenced material was expressed TCRB transcripts. Clones were sequenced by immunoSEQ multiplex PCR, and TCRdb holds only the in-frame ones, with some missing. There are 350,000 to 450,000 clones in the sample; approximately 16% occur only once, and around 0.02% lies in the top ten. Overall study findings and caveats: Naive, central memory and regulatory TCRB repertoires appeared more similar among patients than healthy donors.

The receptor's source is a woman between 18 and 29 years old in good health. Sequenced: naive CD4+ T cells from blood. The chain uses TRBV28 and TRBJ2-7; 7 nucleotides agree with TRBD1. CDR3 sequence (DNA): TGTGCCAGCAGTCCCGGGACAGCGAACTCCTACGAGCAGTACTTC. Amino acid sequence: CASSPGTANSYEQYF.